Included here is one TCR beta chain sequence, with context. Using unique molecular identifiers, the investigators prepared the TCRbeta library. TCRdb re-derived calls from the PCR reads in MiXCR, one entry per CDR3 protein. This table has about 270,000 distinct CDR3 sequences, approximately 9.6% appearing once. V lost 6 bases and J lost 0; bases outside the gene matches: 4. From germline, CDR1 is MNHEY and CDR2 SMNVEV (reference sequence). The CDR3 is 15 residues long. This specimen belongs to a study of T-cell reconstitution after alpha-beta-depleted transplantation in children. The sequencing used PBMCs from the stem cell graft donor, collected from the stem cell graft. The gene calls are TRBV27 and TRBJ2-4; 8 bases line up with TRBD1. The sequence was collected from a human donor who donated a stem cell graft to a child with SCID. CDR3 coding DNA: TGTGCCAGCAGGGTGACAGGGGTAGCCAAAAACATTCAGTACTTC. Translated, it gives CASRVTGVAKNIQYF.